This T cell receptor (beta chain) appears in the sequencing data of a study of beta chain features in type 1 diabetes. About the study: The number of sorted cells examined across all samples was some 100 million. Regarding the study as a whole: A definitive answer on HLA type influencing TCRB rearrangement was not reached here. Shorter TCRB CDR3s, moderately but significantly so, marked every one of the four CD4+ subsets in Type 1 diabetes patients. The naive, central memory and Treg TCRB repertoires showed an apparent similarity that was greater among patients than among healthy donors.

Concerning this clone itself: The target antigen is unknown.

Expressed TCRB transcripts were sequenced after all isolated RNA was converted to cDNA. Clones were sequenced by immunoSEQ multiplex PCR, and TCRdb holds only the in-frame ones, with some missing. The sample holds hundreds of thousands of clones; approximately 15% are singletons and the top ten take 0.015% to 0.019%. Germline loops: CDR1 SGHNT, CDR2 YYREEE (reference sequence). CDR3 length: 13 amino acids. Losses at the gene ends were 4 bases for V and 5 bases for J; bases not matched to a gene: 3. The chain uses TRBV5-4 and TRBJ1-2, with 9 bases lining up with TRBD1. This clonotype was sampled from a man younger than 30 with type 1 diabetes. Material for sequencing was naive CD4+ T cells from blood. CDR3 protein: CASSMDRGYGYTF. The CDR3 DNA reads TGTGCCAGCAGCATGGACAGGGGATATGGCTACACCTTC.